This T cell receptor (beta chain) was captured by sequencing in a study of blood T cell repertoires in COVID-19. Measured with immunoSEQ multiplex PCR; TCRdb has only the in-frame clones, and not every one. The sample yields 200,000 or so clones, 80% to 90% seen once. The sample consisted of PBMCs or T cells enriched from blood (not recorded which). This clonotype originated in a woman aged 18-30 years in a cohort exposed to, infected with or recovered from COVID-19 (not recorded which).

CDR3 loop: CATSAQGPSYEQYF. CDR3 bases: TGTGCCACCAGTGCCCAGGGTCCATCCTACGAGCAGTACTTC. V is TRBV24-1 and J is TRBJ2-7; maybe TRBD1 (5 bases). V lost 5 bases to trimming and J lost 1 base, with 11 bases between them. Germline V CDR1 and CDR2: KGHDR, SFDVKD. The CDR3 is made up of 14 amino acids.